The 29 T cell receptor beta chains below all came from one sample that was sequenced in a study of T-cell reconstitution after alpha-beta-depleted transplantation in children. It was with unique molecular identifiers that the TCRbeta library was prepared. TCRdb ran MiXCR on the PCR reads and lists one entry per CDR3 protein. The data hold about 900,000 distinct CDR3 sequences, with roughly 29% observed a single time. The sample consisted of PBMCs, mostly from graft donor cells, taken 360 days after TCRalphabeta/CD19-depleted stem cell transplant. Source of these receptors: a boy in the first two years of life who had a stem cell transplant for SCID, so the T cells may come from the graft donor.

V gene TRBV12-3 or TRBV12-4 combines with J gene TRBJ1-3; no reliable D call. The CDR3 runs 16 residues. V shed 6 bases and J shed 0 bases, with 15 bases lying between them. Written as DNA, the CDR3 is TGTGCCAGCAGCGTTGGACCGATCCTCTCTGGAAACACCATATATTTT. Translated: CASSVGPILSGNTIYF.

This clonotype was counted a few times. The J gene is TRBJ2-3, the V gene TRBV20-1, with a possible D match to TRBD2 (6 bases). Trimming left V 0 bases short and J 1 base short, with 14 bases between. The CDR3 has 16 residues. Germline V gene lookup returns CDR1 DFQATT and CDR2 SNEGSKA (reference sequence). The CDR3 protein is CSARDLVAVGTDTQYF. In DNA, the CDR3 is TGCAGTGCTAGAGATCTAGTAGCGGTGGGCACAGATACGCAGTATTTT.

The gene calls are TRBV6-1 and TRBJ2-1; no definite D call. Germline V gene sequence: CDR1 MNHNS, CDR2 SASEGT. Deletions cut 6 bases from V and 2 bases from J, with 14 bases between. The CDR3 contains 15 residues. The CDR3 reads CASSPPRLPYNEQFF. For the CDR3, the DNA is TGTGCCAGCAGCCCACCCAGACTCCCCTACAATGAGCAGTTCTTC.

This clonotype was seen only a few times. This sequence joins TRBV18 and TRBJ2-5; D is possibly TRBD1 (6 bases). The CDR3 loop spans 19 amino acids. CDR1 and CDR2 from the germline V gene are KGHSH and LQKENI. Trimming took off 0 bases at V and 0 bases at J, with 20 bases between the two ends. CDR3 nucleotides: TGTGCCAGCTCACCACCGAGGGCAACGGGACAAAAGTACCAAGAGACCCAGTACTTC. It translates to CASSPPRATGQKYQETQYF.

The chain is built from TRBV7-9 and TRBJ2-5, with D possibly TRBD2 on 5 matching bases. The V end lost 0 bases, the J end lost 5 bases, and 10 bases lay between the germline ends. This CDR3 has 14 residues. CDR1 SEHNR and CDR2 FQNEAQ come from the germline V gene (reference sequence). This CDR3 reads CASSLAPSRETQYF. The CDR3 nucleotides are TGTGCCAGCAGCTTAGCACCTAGCCGGGAGACCCAGTACTTC.

This clonotype was seen a few times. The chain couples TRBV5-1 to TRBJ2-1, with D tentatively TRBD2 (6 bases). The CDR3 consists of 15 residues. With 5 bases removed from V and 3 bases from J, the gap between germline ends came to 15 bases. Per germline, CDR1 SGHRS and CDR2 YFSETQ. This chain's CDR3 is CASRREPGLYNEQFF. The CDR3 DNA reads TGCGCCAGCAGGAGGGAGCCGGGACTCTACAATGAGCAGTTCTTC.

The chain employs TRBV2 and TRBJ2-6; tentatively, D is TRBD1 (5 bases). V dropped 10 bases and J dropped 0 bases, with 19 bases sitting between them. CDR3 size: 17 residues. The germline CDR1 and CDR2 sequences are SNHLY and FYNNEI. CDR3 nucleotides: TGTGCCACCAGCAAAGGCGTACAGGCCTCTGGGGCCAACGTCCTGACTTTC. Amino acids: CATSKGVQASGANVLTF. The complete variable domain, with remaining parts taken from reference TRBV2 and TRBJ2-6, reads EPEVTQTPSHQVTQMGQEVILRCVPISNHLYFYWYRQILGQKVEFLVSFYNNEISEKSEIFDDQFSVERPDGSNFTLKIRSTKLEDSAMYFCATSKGVQASGANVLTFGAGSRLTVL.

V gene TRBV12-3 or TRBV12-4 combines with J gene TRBJ2-7; 7 bases line up with TRBD1. The ends lost 5 bases at V and 4 bases at J; junction bases unmatched: 5. The CDR3 is 13 amino acids. The CDR3 DNA follows: TGTGCCAGCAGTATGGGACAGTCATACGAGCAGTACTTC. It yields the protein CASSMGQSYEQYF.

V gene TRBV5-1 combines with J gene TRBJ1-2, with a tentative D call TRBD1 (5 bases). Germline V gene lookup returns CDR1 SGHRS and CDR2 YFSETQ. V gave up 4 bases and J gave up 4 bases, with 17 bases separating them. The CDR3 contains 15 residues. CDR3 in DNA: TGCGCCAGCAGCCCGAACCGGGACTTCTTCTATGGCTACACCTTC. Translation gives CASSPNRDFFYGYTF.

V and J are TRBV29-1 and TRBJ1-2; D uncertain. With 0 bases removed from V and 8 bases from J, the gap between germline ends came to 16 bases. The germline CDR1 and CDR2 sequences are SQVTM and ANQGSEA. This CDR3 contains 14 residues. For the CDR3, the DNA is TGCAGCGTTGAAGATCGGCTCTGGGCCGGGGGCTACACCTTC. Encoded protein: CSVEDRLWAGGYTF.

The chain is built from TRBV6-2 or TRBV6-3 and TRBJ2-1, with D hard to call. V was clipped by 4 bases and J by 4 bases, with 20 bases between them. Germline lookup yields CDR1 MNHEY and CDR2 SVGEGT. This CDR3 spans 17 amino acids. Here the CDR3 reads CASSSDRPPTAYNEQFF. The CDR3 region has the DNA TGTGCCAGCAGTTCTGACCGACCTCCCACGGCATACAATGAGCAGTTCTTC.

V is TRBV28 and J is TRBJ2-3, with 13 bases matching TRBD2. The CDR3 runs to 18 residues. J lost 1 base, V lost 5 bases, and 9 bases had no gene match. Germline values: CDR1 MDHEN, CDR2 SYDVKM. The CDR3 loop is CASSHRLGLAGGTDTQYF. The DNA for the CDR3 is TGTGCCAGCAGTCATAGGCTAGGACTAGCGGGGGGCACAGATACGCAGTATTTT.

The table lists this clonotype with a few counts. The chain has TRBV6-1 and TRBJ1-2; TRBD1 might be the D (6 bases). CDR1 and CDR2 from the germline V gene are MNHNS and SASEGT. The CDR3 totals 13 residues. Between the trimmed V and J ends, which lost 6 bases and 4 bases, there was a span of 12 bases. As DNA, the CDR3 is TGTGCCAGCAGCCGGACAGAGACCTATGGCTACACCTTC. This encodes CASSRTETYGYTF.

This clonotype was found a few times. V usage is TRBV5-1 and J usage is TRBJ2-7; possibly TRBD1 or TRBD2 for D (5 bases each). The CDR3 totals 13 residues. V lost 0 bases and J lost 5, with 9 bases in between. In germline, CDR1 is SGHRS, CDR2 YFSETQ. The CDR3 here is CASSLAWGNEQYF. The DNA for the CDR3 is TGCGCCAGCAGCTTGGCCTGGGGGAACGAGCAGTACTTC.

The chain carries TRBV29-1 and TRBJ2-1; 7 bases are a match to TRBD2. The CDR3 totals 14 residues. Looked up from germline, CDR1 is SQVTM and CDR2 is ANQGSEA. The ends lost 6 bases at V and 0 bases at J; junction bases unmatched: 5. For the CDR3, the DNA is TGCAGCGTCGGGGGGTCCGTCTCCTACAATGAGCAGTTCTTC. It specifies CSVGGSVSYNEQFF.

This clonotype was seen only a few times. V usage is TRBV13 and J usage is TRBJ2-7, with a tentative D call TRBD1 (6 bases). V gave up 3 bases and J gave up 3 bases, with 21 bases separating them. The CDR3 runs to 17 residues. Germline lookup yields CDR1 PRHDT and CDR2 FYEKMQ (reference sequence). The CDR3 sequence is CASSFRVSDRISYEQYF. CDR3 sequence (DNA): TGTGCCAGCAGCTTCAGAGTTTCGGACAGAATTAGCTACGAGCAGTACTTC.

This clonotype was seen a few times. The rearrangement uses TRBV6-2 or TRBV6-3 and TRBJ2-7; 11 positions agree with TRBD1. The trim removed 4 bases at V and 2 bases at J, leaving 16 bases unmatched. Germline assignment: CDR1 MNHEY and CDR2 SVGEGT. The CDR3 length is 19 residues. For the CDR3, the DNA is TGTGCCAGCAGTTCCCTCCGTACGCAACCGGGACAGGGGGCCTACGAGCAGTACTTC. It specifies CASSSLRTQPGQGAYEQYF.

The CDR3 coding sequence is TGCGCCAGCAGCCCACAGGGACAGGGGACTATGAACACTGAAGCTTTCTTT. As protein: CASSPQGQGTMNTEAFF. The rearrangement uses TRBV5-1 and TRBJ1-1, with TRBD1 identical over 10 bases. The CDR3 consists of 17 residues. Germline loops: CDR1 SGHRS, CDR2 YFSETQ. V dropped 4 bases and J dropped 0; count of bases not matched to a gene: 9.

This clonotype was seen a handful of times. V and J are TRBV4-1 and TRBJ2-6; possibly TRBD1 for D (6 bases). Germline loops: CDR1 MGHRA, CDR2 YSYEKL. With 4 bases removed from V and 4 bases from J, the gap between germline ends came to 17 bases. The CDR3 consists of 17 residues. CDR3 sequence (DNA): TGCGCCAGCAGCCCCGACAGGCTTTTGAGAGGGGCCAACGTCCTGACTTTC. It encodes CASSPDRLLRGANVLTF.

This chain uses TRBV7-2 with TRBJ2-2; 8 positions agree with TRBD1. This CDR3 has 16 amino acids. The V and J ends lost 1 base and 7 bases, in that order; junction bases with no gene match: 8. Germline loops: CDR1 SGHTA, CDR2 FQGNSA. The CDR3 DNA follows: TGTGCCAGCAGCTTAGAGACAGGGGAAGGAAACGGGGAGCTGTTTTTT. Its translation: CASSLETGEGNGELFF.

In this sample, this clonotype turned up a few times. The genes are TRBV5-1 and TRBJ1-4; no clear D. V dropped 5 bases and J dropped 5 bases, with 16 bases sitting between them. In germline, CDR1 is SGHRS, CDR2 YFSETQ. The CDR3 extends over 15 amino acids. CDR3 sequence reads: CASSPSDTPNEKLFF. The DNA of the CDR3 is TGCGCCAGCAGTCCTAGCGACACTCCGAATGAAAAACTGTTTTTT.

The rearrangement links TRBV6-1 to TRBJ1-3; D is ambiguous. The CDR3 extends over 13 amino acids. Between the trimmed V and J ends, which lost 7 bases and 4 bases, there was a span of 11 bases. Germline lookup yields CDR1 MNHNS and CDR2 SASEGT. CDR3 protein: CASTRDWGNTIYF. DNA for the CDR3: TGTGCCAGCACCCGGGATTGGGGAAACACCATATATTTT.

This sequence joins TRBV5-1 and TRBJ2-1, with D possibly TRBD1 on 6 matching bases. The CDR3 runs to 19 residues. CDR1 and CDR2 from the germline V gene are SGHRS and YFSETQ. Between the trimmed V and J ends, which lost 2 bases and 9 bases, there was a span of 30 bases. CDR3 amino acids: CASSLEGKAINAGVSEQFF. Here the CDR3 DNA reads TGCGCCAGCAGCTTAGAGGGGAAGGCAATCAATGCAGGGGTTAGTGAGCAGTTCTTC.

This clonotype was observed a handful of times. The chain employs TRBV7-9 and TRBJ1-5; 8 positions match TRBD1. CDR3 size: 16 residues. V gave up 2 bases and J gave up 0 bases; unmatched junction bases: 3. Looked up from germline, CDR1 is SEHNR and CDR2 is FQNEAQ (reference sequence). CDR3 region: CASSLSGTGSNQPQHF. The CDR3 nucleotides are TGTGCCAGCAGCTTATCTGGGACAGGTAGCAATCAGCCCCAGCATTTT.

The gene calls are TRBV2 and TRBJ1-2, with 7 bases matching TRBD1. V trimming: 7 bases; J trimming: 7 bases; junction bases outside the gene matches: 12. Germline loops: CDR1 SNHLY, CDR2 FYNNEI. The CDR3 totals 14 residues. Here the CDR3 DNA reads TGTGCCAGCACCCCCCCCGGACAGGAGGGTGGCTACACCTTC. Amino acid sequence: CASTPPGQEGGYTF.

This chain connects TRBV7-9 to TRBJ2-3; the D call may be TRBD1 or TRBD2 (6 bases each). CDR3 length: 16 residues. Trimming took off 1 base at V and 2 bases at J, with 13 bases between the two ends. The V gene's germline CDR1 is SEHNR and CDR2 FQNEAQ (reference sequence). The CDR3 region has the DNA TGTGCCAGCAGCTTAGACGTCGGGGGCATCACAGATACGCAGTATTTT. It yields the protein CASSLDVGGITDTQYF.

This sequence joins TRBV11-2 and TRBJ2-2; tentatively, D is TRBD1 (5 bases). The germline gives CDR1 SGHAT, CDR2 FQNNGV. The CDR3 runs to 15 residues. Trimming shortened V by 5 bases and J by 0 bases, and 10 bases separated the two germline ends. As DNA, the CDR3 is TGTGCCAGCAGCGAGCAGGGTGCGAACACCGGGGAGCTGTTTTTT. This codes for CASSEQGANTGELFF. Together with reference TRBV11-2 and TRBJ2-2, the CDR3 gives the full variable domain: EAGVAQSPRYKIIEKRQSVAFWCNPISGHATLYWYQQILGQGPKLLIQFQNNGVVDDSQLPKDRFSAERLKGVDSTLKIQPAKLEDSAVYLCASSEQGANTGELFFGEGSRLTVL.

In this sample, this clonotype turned up many times. V usage is TRBV4-1 and J usage is TRBJ2-7; no clear D. Trimming took 0 bases from V and 1 from J, leaving 10 bases between them. The CDR3 spans 15 residues. Germline V gene sequence: CDR1 MGHRA, CDR2 YSYEKL. CDR3 protein: CASSQEYGFSYEQYF. DNA for the CDR3: TGCGCCAGCAGCCAAGAATACGGGTTTTCCTACGAGCAGTACTTC.

The chain joins TRBV28 to TRBJ2-3; TRBD1 agrees at 7 bases. Trimming removed 10 bases from V and 2 bases from J; junction bases left unmatched: 12. This CDR3 is 15 amino acids long. CDR1 is MDHEN and CDR2 is SYDVKM in the germline V gene. CDR3 sequence (DNA): TGTGCCACCAGCGAAACAGGGGCACTCACAGATACGCAGTATTTT. Translating it yields CATSETGALTDTQYF.